This T cell receptor (beta chain) was identified during a study of cytomegalovirus exposure and HLA in healthy donors. The germline CDR1 and CDR2 sequences are LGHNA and YNFKEQ. Trimming took 8 bases from V and 4 from J; bases not matched to a gene: 5. This CDR3 contains 15 residues. About this clone itself: Its antigen is unidentified.

Whole-study findings and limits: It was taken for granted in presence/absence analyses that sequencing depth across donors was roughly uniform. Information on immune exposure was restricted to one variable (CMV serostatus). Compared with the roughly 670-donor mean, an Asian-associated ancestry cluster reportedly had fewer N-insertions, according to a later analysis.

Amplification used 60 Vbeta primers and 13 Jbeta primers. Only in-frame clones appear in the TCRdb table, and some are missing; sequencing was by immunoSEQ multiplex PCR. The table includes approximately 190,000 clones, about nine tenths detected once. Each of the donors was a healthy bone marrow donor. This sequence originates from a boy younger than 10 in good health and CMV-seronegative. The sample was PBMCs. This chain connects TRBV4-2 to TRBJ2-1, with 13 bases identical to TRBD2. CDR3 sequence: CASSWTSGGYNEQFF. The CDR3 nucleotides are TGTGCCAGCTCCTGGACTAGCGGGGGATACAATGAGCAGTTCTTC.